What follows are 10 T cell receptor beta chains derived from one specimen sequenced in a study of CD8+ T cells in alopecia areata. Extraction and reverse transcription of RNA yielded cDNA as the sequencing template. Here immunoSEQ multiplex PCR was the method, and the copy in TCRdb shows in-frame clones only, minus some. The sample shows approximately 150,000 clones, roughly 86% of them seen only once. Sample treatment: oral pan-JAK inhibitor, 5-10 mg twice daily. The sample here was CD8+ T cells sorted from blood, taken at week 4, from a patient treated with tofacitinib. These receptors came from a human donor with alopecia areata.

The chain employs TRBV4-1 and TRBJ2-1; 9 nucleotides align to TRBD2. Looked up from germline, CDR1 is MGHRA and CDR2 is YSYEKL. This CDR3 has 15 residues. Trimming cost V 5 bases and J 2 bases; bases outside gene matches: 4. The chain's CDR3 is CASSSRLAAYNEQFF. As DNA, the CDR3 is TGCGCCAGCAGCTCGCGACTAGCGGCCTACAATGAGCAGTTCTTC.

The chain joins TRBV4-2 to TRBJ2-3; TRBD1 agrees at 9 bases. Trimming removed 4 bases from V and 6 bases from J; junction bases left unmatched: 5. CDR1 is LGHNA, CDR2 YNFKEQ, per germline. The CDR3 spans 14 residues. The DNA for the CDR3 is TGTGCCAGCAGCCCGTGGACAGGGGAGGATACGCAGTATTTT. It translates to CASSPWTGEDTQYF.

The genes are TRBV27 and TRBJ2-7; 9 nucleotides align to TRBD1. The CDR3 runs 15 residues. The germline gives CDR1 MNHEY, CDR2 SMNVEV (reference sequence). V lost 3 bases, J lost 1 base, and 4 bases stayed unmatched. CDR3 DNA sequence: TGTGCCAGCAGTTTCACCGGGACAGGGTCCTACGAGCAGTACTTC. This sequence encodes CASSFTGTGSYEQYF.

The sample holds many counts of this clone. The genes are TRBV10-3 and TRBJ2-7; a weak D match, TRBD2 (5 bases). Trimming stripped 2 bases from V and 4 bases from J, with 12 bases between. The CDR3 totals 14 residues. Looked up from germline, CDR1 is ENHRY and CDR2 is SYGVKD. CDR3 residues: CAISEGGWRYEQYF. The DNA for the CDR3 is TGTGCCATCAGTGAGGGAGGCTGGCGGTACGAGCAGTACTTC.

This chain uses TRBV5-6 with TRBJ2-3; D call uncertain. Trimming removed 4 bases at V and 5 bases at J, with 11 bases between. The germline CDR1 and CDR2 sequences are SGHDT and YYEEEE. The length of the CDR3 is 13 residues. The CDR3 coding sequence is TGTGCCAGCAGCACGCAGGCGAGAGATACGCAGTATTTT. Amino acid sequence: CASSTQARDTQYF.

This clone was seen only a few times. V gene TRBV27 combines with J gene TRBJ2-4; D gene uncertain. CDR3 length: 14 amino acids. V was pared by 2 bases and J by 7 bases, with 12 bases between. Germline V gene sequence: CDR1 MNHEY, CDR2 SMNVEV (reference sequence). CDR3 sequence reads: CASSLIGVWNIQYF. CDR3 coding DNA: TGTGCCAGCAGTTTAATAGGAGTTTGGAACATTCAGTACTTC.

The chain employs TRBV11-2 and TRBJ2-7; D ambiguous. Germline assignment: CDR1 SGHAT and CDR2 FQNNGV. V gave up 3 bases and J gave up 3 bases, with 12 bases separating them. CDR3 length: 14 amino acids. The CDR3 loop is CASSLSGGDYEQYF. The CDR3 nucleotides read TGTGCCAGCAGCTTGTCTGGTGGAGACTACGAGCAGTACTTC.

This sequence joins TRBV5-6 and TRBJ2-1, with D tentatively TRBD2 (5 bases). Germline V lookup: CDR1 SGHDT, CDR2 YYEEEE. The CDR3 is made up of 15 amino acids. V lost 4 bases and J lost 6, with 17 bases in between. The CDR3 DNA follows: TGTGCCAGCAGCCCTAGCCCATCCACGGGCAATGAGCAGTTCTTC. Encoded protein: CASSPSPSTGNEQFF.

J is TRBJ2-5 and V is TRBV29-1, with D tentatively TRBD1 or TRBD2 (5 bases each). This CDR3 contains 15 residues. Trimming took off 0 bases at V and 5 bases at J, with 16 bases between the two ends. Germline lookup yields CDR1 SQVTM and CDR2 ANQGSEA. The CDR3 is CSVEDRQGVGETQYF. The CDR3 DNA sequence: TGCAGCGTTGAAGATCGCCAGGGAGTAGGCGAGACCCAGTACTTC.

This chain connects TRBV9 to TRBJ2-1; TRBD2 is a possible D gene (5 bases). Germline lookup yields CDR1 SGDLS and CDR2 YYNGEE. Trimming stripped 4 bases from V and 4 bases from J, with 9 bases between. The CDR3 covers 13 residues. The CDR3 DNA sequence: TGTGCCAGCAGCTCAAGCGGATACAATGAGCAGTTCTTC. Protein: CASSSSGYNEQFF.